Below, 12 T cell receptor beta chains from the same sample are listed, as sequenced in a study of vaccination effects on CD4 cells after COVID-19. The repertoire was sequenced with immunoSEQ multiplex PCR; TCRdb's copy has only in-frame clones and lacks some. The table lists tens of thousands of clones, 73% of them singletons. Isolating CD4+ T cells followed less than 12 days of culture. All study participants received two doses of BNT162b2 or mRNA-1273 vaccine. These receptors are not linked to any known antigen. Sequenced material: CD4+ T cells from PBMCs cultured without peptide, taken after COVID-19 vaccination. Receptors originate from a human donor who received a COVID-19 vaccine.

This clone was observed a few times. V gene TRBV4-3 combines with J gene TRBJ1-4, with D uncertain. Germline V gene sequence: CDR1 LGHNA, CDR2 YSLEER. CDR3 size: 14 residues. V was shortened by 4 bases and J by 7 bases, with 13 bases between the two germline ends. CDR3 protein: CASSRRALGEKLFF. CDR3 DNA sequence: TGCGCCAGCAGCCGAAGGGCCCTGGGTGAAAAACTGTTTTTT.

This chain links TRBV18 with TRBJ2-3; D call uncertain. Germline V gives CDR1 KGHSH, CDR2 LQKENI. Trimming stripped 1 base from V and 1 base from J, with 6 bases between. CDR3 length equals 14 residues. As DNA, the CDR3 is TGTGCCAGCTCACCACAGGACCGCACAGATACGCAGTATTTT. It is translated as CASSPQDRTDTQYF. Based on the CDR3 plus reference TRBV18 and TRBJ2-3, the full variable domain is NAGVMQNPRHLVRRRGQEARLRCSPMKGHSHVYWYRQLPEEGLKFMVYLQKENIIDESGMPKERFSAEFPKEGPSILRIQQVVRGDSAAYFCASSPQDRTDTQYFGPGTRLTVL.

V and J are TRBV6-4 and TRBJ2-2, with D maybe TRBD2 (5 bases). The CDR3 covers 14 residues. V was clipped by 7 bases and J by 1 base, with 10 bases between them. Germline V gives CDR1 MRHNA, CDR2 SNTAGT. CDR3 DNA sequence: TGTGCCAGCAAGCCCCGGGAGAACACCGGGGAGCTGTTTTTT. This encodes CASKPRENTGELFF.

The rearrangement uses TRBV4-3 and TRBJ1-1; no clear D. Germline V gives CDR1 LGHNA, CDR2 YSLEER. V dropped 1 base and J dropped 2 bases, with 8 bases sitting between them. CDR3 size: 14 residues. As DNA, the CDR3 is TGCGCCAGCAGCCAAGTCGTCGGTAACACTGAAGCTTTCTTT. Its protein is CASSQVVGNTEAFF.

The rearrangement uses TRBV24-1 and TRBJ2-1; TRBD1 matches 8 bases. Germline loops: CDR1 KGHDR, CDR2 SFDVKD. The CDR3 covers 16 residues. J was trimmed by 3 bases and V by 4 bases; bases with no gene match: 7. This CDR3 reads CATSDPTGEYYNEQFF. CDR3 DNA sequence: TGTGCCACCAGTGACCCGACAGGGGAATACTACAATGAGCAGTTCTTC.

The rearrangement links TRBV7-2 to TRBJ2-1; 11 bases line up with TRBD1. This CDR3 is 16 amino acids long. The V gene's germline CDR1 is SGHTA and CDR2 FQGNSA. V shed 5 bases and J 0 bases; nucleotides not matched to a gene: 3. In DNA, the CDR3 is TGTGCCAGCAGCACGGACAGGGGGCACTCCTACAATGAGCAGTTCTTC. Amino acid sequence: CASSTDRGHSYNEQFF. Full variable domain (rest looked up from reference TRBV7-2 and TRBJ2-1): GAGVSQSPSNKVTEKGKDVELRCDPISGHTALYWYRQSLGQGLEFLIYFQGNSAPDKSGLPSDRFSAERTGGSVSTLTIQRTQQEDSAVYLCASSTDRGHSYNEQFFGPGTRLTVL.

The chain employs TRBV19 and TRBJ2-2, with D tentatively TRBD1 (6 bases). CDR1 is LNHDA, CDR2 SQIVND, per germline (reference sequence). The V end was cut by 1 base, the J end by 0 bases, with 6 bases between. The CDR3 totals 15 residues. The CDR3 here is CASSIGTANTGELFF. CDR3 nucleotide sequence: TGTGCCAGTAGTATAGGGACAGCGAACACCGGGGAGCTGTTTTTT.

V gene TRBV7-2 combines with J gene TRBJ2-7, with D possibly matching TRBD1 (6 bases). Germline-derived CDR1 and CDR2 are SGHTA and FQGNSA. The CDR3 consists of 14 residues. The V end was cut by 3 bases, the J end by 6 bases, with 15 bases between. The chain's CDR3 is CASSFRQGIPEQYV. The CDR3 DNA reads TGTGCCAGCAGCTTCCGTCAGGGGATACCCGAGCAGTACGTC.

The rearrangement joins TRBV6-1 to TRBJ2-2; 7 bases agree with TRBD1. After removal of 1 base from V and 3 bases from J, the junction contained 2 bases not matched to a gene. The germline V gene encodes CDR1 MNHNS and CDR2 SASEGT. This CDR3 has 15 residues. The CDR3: CASSEVGGHTGELFF. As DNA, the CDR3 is TGTGCCAGCAGTGAAGTAGGGGGCCACACCGGGGAGCTGTTTTTT.

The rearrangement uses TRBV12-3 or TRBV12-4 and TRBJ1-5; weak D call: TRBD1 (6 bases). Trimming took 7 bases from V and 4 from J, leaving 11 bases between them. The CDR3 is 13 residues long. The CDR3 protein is CASKRGENQPQHF. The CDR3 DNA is TGTGCCAGCAAGAGGGGGGAAAATCAGCCCCAGCATTTT.

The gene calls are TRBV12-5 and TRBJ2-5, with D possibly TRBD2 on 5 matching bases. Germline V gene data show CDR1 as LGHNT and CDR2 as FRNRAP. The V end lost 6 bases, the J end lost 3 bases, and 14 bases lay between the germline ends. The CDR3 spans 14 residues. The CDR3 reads CASGSGVVKETQYF. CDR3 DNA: TGTGCTAGTGGGTCCGGGGTGGTCAAAGAGACCCAGTACTTC.

CDR3 sequence (DNA): TGTGCCAGCAGTTCCCGACTAGCGGGGGCCGCCTTCAAGCAGTATTTT. Translated: CASSSRLAGAAFKQYF. The chain uses TRBV28 and TRBJ2-3; 12 nucleotides align to TRBD2. Germline V gene sequence: CDR1 MDHEN, CDR2 SYDVKM. CDR3 length: 16 residues. The V gene end was trimmed by 4 bases and the J gene end by 11 bases; junction bases not matched to a gene: 13.